The 24 T cell receptor beta chains listed next were all sequenced from one sample in a study of cytomegalovirus exposure and HLA in healthy donors. PCR primers comprised 60 Vbeta and 13 Jbeta primers. Produced via immunoSEQ multiplex PCR; TCRdb's table is partial and in-frame only. The repertoire includes around 150,000 clones, over 80% of them detected once, and 6.3% sits in the top ten. Sequencing was done on a sample of PBMCs. The receptors here all came from a male donor in good health and CMV-seropositive.

The CDR3 DNA reads as TGTGCCAGCAGCTCAAGGTGGGGGCGGAGCGAGCAGTTCTTC. This translates into CASSSRWGRSEQFF. This chain connects TRBV11-2 to TRBJ2-1, with a weak D call TRBD1 (6 bases). This CDR3 region has 14 residues. The V and J ends lost 4 bases and 10 bases respectively, with 17 bases between them. Germline CDR1 SGHAT, CDR2 FQNNGV.

The CDR3 loop reads CASSLTGTGGTDTQYF. CDR3 sequence (DNA): TGTGCCAGCAGCTTAACCGGGACAGGCGGCACAGATACGCAGTATTTT. The rearrangement joins TRBV7-6 to TRBJ2-3; TRBD1 agrees at 8 bases. Trimming took 2 bases from V and 1 from J; bases not matched to a gene: 5. The CDR3 loop spans 16 amino acids. CDR1 and CDR2 from the germline V gene are SGHVS and FNYEAQ.

The rearrangement joins TRBV7-9 to TRBJ2-3; a weak D match, TRBD2 (6 bases). This CDR3 is built from 15 residues. Trimming took 1 base from V and 8 from J, leaving 16 bases between them. Germline CDR1 reads SEHNR; CDR2 reads FQNEAQ (reference sequence). CDR3 region: CASSLGASARGTQYF. In nucleotides, the CDR3 is TGTGCCAGCAGCTTAGGGGCTAGCGCGAGGGGTACGCAGTATTTT.

This clone was detected only a few times. DNA of the CDR3: TGCGCCAGCAGCTTCGGGGGGAATGAAAAACTGTTTTTT. As protein: CASSFGGNEKLFF. The gene calls are TRBV5-1 and TRBJ1-4; TRBD1 might be the D (5 bases). The germline CDR1 and CDR2 sequences are SGHRS and YFSETQ. CDR3 length: 13 amino acids. Trimming cost V 2 bases and J 5 bases, with 7 bases left between them.

The chain couples TRBV5-5 to TRBJ1-4, with 7 nucleotides matching TRBD1. The CDR3 length is 16 residues. Trimming at V came to 4 bases and at J to 7 bases, leaving 13 bases not matched to a gene. The V gene's germline CDR1 is SGHKS and CDR2 YYEKEE (reference sequence). This CDR3 reads CASSPEQGLLGEKLFF. The CDR3 nucleotides read TGTGCCAGCAGCCCCGAACAGGGGCTCCTGGGTGAAAAACTGTTTTTT.

V usage is TRBV28 and J usage is TRBJ1-6; 10 nucleotides line up with TRBD1. After removal of 4 bases from V and 8 bases from J, the junction contained 2 bases not matched to a gene. CDR3 length equals 14 residues. CDR1 MDHEN and CDR2 SYDVKM come from the germline V gene. Here the CDR3 DNA reads TGTGCCAGCAGTTCCGGACAGGGGGATTCACCCCTCCACTTT. Translated, it gives CASSSGQGDSPLHF.

On this clone: The junction and the germline gene differ at one end; a read error may be behind it. The rearrangement joins TRBV7-9 to TRBJ2-4, with D possibly matching TRBD2 (5 bases). Per the germline V gene, CDR1 is SEHNR and CDR2 is FQNEAQ (reference sequence). The CDR3 spans 11 residues. This CDR3 reads CSSSSGDIQYF. CDR3 in DNA: TGTTCCAGCAGCTCCGGGGACATTCAGTACTTC.

The CDR3 is CASSLGFPGQGRETQYF. CDR3 bases: TGTGCCAGCAGTTTGGGATTTCCGGGACAGGGGAGAGAGACCCAGTACTTC. V and J are TRBV28 and TRBJ2-5, with TRBD1 matching over 10 bases. Germline lookup yields CDR1 MDHEN and CDR2 SYDVKM. V lost 3 bases and J lost 4; bases outside the gene matches: 11. The CDR3 contains 17 residues.

DNA for the CDR3: TGTGCCAGCAGTTTAGGAGGGCAGGGCCAGGGCAATGAGCAGTTCTTC. It specifies CASSLGGQGQGNEQFF. This chain uses TRBV28 with TRBJ2-1; a possible D gene is TRBD2 (6 bases). The CDR3 is made up of 16 amino acids. Germline V gives CDR1 MDHEN, CDR2 SYDVKM. The V gene lost 2 bases and the J gene lost 6 bases, with 17 bases spanning the gap.

J is TRBJ1-1 and V is TRBV19, with D perhaps TRBD1 (5 bases). The germline V and J ends were trimmed by 4 bases and 0 bases, with 9 bases remaining between them. Germline V gives CDR1 LNHDA, CDR2 SQIVND (reference sequence). The CDR3 totals 14 residues. As DNA, the CDR3 is TGTGCCAGTAGTACGACAGACCTGAACACTGAAGCTTTCTTT. Amino acids: CASSTTDLNTEAFF.

The CDR3 region has the DNA TGTGCCAGCAGCATACGACTAGCGGGAGGCGATGAGCAGTTCTTC. Translating it yields CASSIRLAGGDEQFF. The chain employs TRBV5-4 and TRBJ2-1; the match to TRBD2 covers 13 bases. The CDR3 spans 15 residues. Per germline, CDR1 SGHNT and CDR2 YYREEE (reference sequence). With 4 bases clipped from V and 8 bases from J, the junction kept 6 bases outside the gene matches.

The CDR3 sequence: CASSQTLRTGELFF. The DNA for the CDR3 is TGCGCCAGCAGCCAAACATTAAGAACCGGGGAGCTGTTTTTT. V gene TRBV4-3 combines with J gene TRBJ2-2; D is ambiguous. Trimming took off 2 bases at V and 5 bases at J, with 9 bases between the two ends. Germline assignment: CDR1 LGHNA and CDR2 YSLEER. The length of the CDR3 is 14 residues.

The gene calls are TRBV7-9 and TRBJ1-6; 9 bases align to TRBD1. The V segment lost 3 bases and the J segment 9 bases; nucleotides outside the gene matches: 6. There are 15 residues in the CDR3. CDR1 and CDR2 (germline): SEHNR, FQNEAQ (reference sequence). The CDR3 DNA follows: TGTGCCAGCAGCTTGGGACAGGGCGGCGGTTCACCCCTCCACTTT. This translates into CASSLGQGGGSPLHF.

This chain links TRBV5-1 with TRBJ2-3; D is perhaps TRBD1 (5 bases). Germline CDR1 and CDR2: SGHRS and YFSETQ. The CDR3 consists of 16 residues. Trimming pared 0 bases from V and 5 bases from J, leaving 16 bases between. The chain's CDR3 is CASSLAAGTTGDTQYF. The CDR3 DNA sequence: TGCGCCAGCAGCTTGGCGGCAGGAACTACAGGAGATACGCAGTATTTT.

J is TRBJ2-7 and V is TRBV30, with a possible D match to TRBD2 (5 bases). There are 15 residues in the CDR3. Between the trimmed V and J ends, which lost 0 bases and 2 bases, there was a span of 14 bases. CDR1 is GTSNPN, CDR2 SVGIG, per germline (reference sequence). The CDR3 region is CAWSVRASRTYEQYF. As DNA, the CDR3 is TGTGCCTGGAGTGTACGGGCTAGCCGTACCTACGAGCAGTACTTC.

The chain carries TRBV4-1 and TRBJ2-7; D gene uncertain. V dropped 0 bases and J dropped 6 bases, with 9 bases sitting between them. CDR3 size: 13 residues. The V gene's germline CDR1 is MGHRA and CDR2 YSYEKL. CDR3 loop: CASSQEVPVEQYF. Here the CDR3 DNA reads TGCGCCAGCAGCCAAGAGGTACCGGTCGAGCAGTACTTC.

This clone has a single count. The chain couples TRBV11-3 to TRBJ1-1; D is possibly TRBD1 (5 bases). The CDR3 has 14 residues. V was trimmed by 3 bases and J by 0 bases, leaving 8 bases between them. Germline lookup yields CDR1 SGHNT and CDR2 YENEEA. CDR3 DNA: TGTGCCAGCAGCTTTCGGGGGGTGAACACTGAAGCTTTCTTT. Translating gives CASSFRGVNTEAFF.

The chain recombines TRBV5-6 with TRBJ1-5; TRBD1 matches at 7 bases. The CDR3 runs 17 residues. From germline, CDR1 is SGHDT and CDR2 YYEEEE. Trimming removed 3 bases from V and 0 bases from J; junction bases left unmatched: 9. CDR3 nucleotide sequence: TGTGCCAGCAGCTCGTGGACAGGCCGATATAGCAATCAGCCCCAGCATTTT. Translation gives CASSSWTGRYSNQPQHF.

This clone was seen a handful of times. This rearrangement joins TRBV6-5 to TRBJ2-1; maybe TRBD1 (6 bases). V was shortened by 2 bases and J by 0 bases, with 8 bases between the two germline ends. This CDR3 is 15 amino acids long. CDR1 and CDR2 from the germline V gene are MNHEY and SVGAGI. CDR3 region: CASSYRGTSYNEQFF. The DNA for the CDR3 is TGTGCCAGCAGTTACAGGGGGACCTCCTACAATGAGCAGTTCTTC.

This sequence joins TRBV9 and TRBJ2-7; no clear D. V dropped 0 bases and J dropped 2 bases, with 9 bases sitting between them. Germline V gene lookup returns CDR1 SGDLS and CDR2 YYNGEE. The CDR3 contains 14 residues. Written as DNA, the CDR3 is TGTGCCAGCAGCGTAGGGCAGACAACCTACGAGCAGTACTTC. Residues: CASSVGQTTYEQYF.

V and J are TRBV19 and TRBJ1-6, with TRBD1 identical over 7 bases. This CDR3 is built from 14 residues. Germline values: CDR1 LNHDA, CDR2 SQIVND (reference sequence). V shed 1 base and J 9 bases; nucleotides not matched to a gene: 3. This CDR3 is CASSIAGGGSPLHF. The CDR3 nucleotides read TGTGCCAGTAGTATAGCAGGGGGAGGTTCACCCCTCCACTTT. Drawing the rest from reference TRBV19 and TRBJ1-6, the complete variable domain is DGGITQSPKYLFRKEGQNVTLSCEQNLNHDAMYWYRQDPGQGLRLIYYSQIVNDFQKGDIAEGYSVSREKKESFPLTVTSAQKNPTAFYLCASSIAGGGSPLHFGNGTRLTVT.

In its sample, this clone was seen once. The CDR3 DNA is TGTGCCAGCAGTGACGCAGGGGGGACCTACAATGAGCAGTTCTTC. Residues: CASSDAGGTYNEQFF. The rearrangement uses TRBV25-1 and TRBJ2-1; tentatively, D is TRBD1 (7 bases). The CDR3 has 15 amino acids. Per germline, CDR1 MGHDK and CDR2 SYGVNS. V was shortened by 3 bases and J by 2 bases, with 11 bases between the two germline ends. The full variable domain, with the rest looked up from reference TRBV25-1 and TRBJ2-1, is EADIYQTPRYLVIGTGKKITLECSQTMGHDKMYWYQQDPGMELHLIHYSYGVNSTEKGDLSSESTVSRIRTEHFPLTLESARPSHTSQYLCASSDAGGTYNEQFFGPGTRLTVL.

This sequence joins TRBV28 and TRBJ2-5; 13 nucleotides align to TRBD2. The CDR3 spans 15 residues. V shed 6 bases and J 4 bases; nucleotides not matched to a gene: 5. Germline assignment: CDR1 MDHEN and CDR2 SYDVKM. The CDR3 DNA sequence: TGTGCCAGCAGCCCTCGACTAGCGGGAGGAGAGACCCAGTACTTC. Protein product: CASSPRLAGGETQYF.

J is TRBJ2-2 and V is TRBV27; 7 nucleotides match TRBD2. Germline V gene sequence: CDR1 MNHEY, CDR2 SMNVEV (reference sequence). Losses at the gene ends were 5 bases for V and 3 bases for J; bases not matched to a gene: 6. This CDR3 region has 15 residues. The CDR3 loop reads CASSRAGVDTGELFF. Here the CDR3 DNA reads TGTGCCAGCAGTAGGGCGGGAGTGGACACCGGGGAGCTGTTTTTT.